The 21 T cell receptor beta chains below come from one sample, sequenced in a study of T cell repertoires in cytomegalovirus infection. TCRdb ran MiXCR on the reads and lists one entry per CDR3 protein. The data show about 700,000 distinct CDR3 sequences, around a third seen once. These receptors' targets are unknown. Sample: cultured PBMCs, taken from culture after CMV antigen stimulation. All receptors derive from a human donor in good health (CMV status not recorded). Some clones in this sample may be carry-over from other donors' samples.

This clonotype was observed a handful of times. The rearrangement links TRBV29-1 to TRBJ2-3; the D gene could be TRBD1 or TRBD2 (6 bases each). Trimming cost V 7 bases and J 4 bases, with 18 bases left between them. CDR3 length: 14 residues. Germline loops: CDR1 SQVTM, CDR2 ANQGSEA. The CDR3 protein is CSARRGRGADTQYF. CDR3 sequence (DNA): TGCAGCGCCCGGAGGGGGAGAGGGGCAGATACGCAGTATTTT.

This chain joins TRBV6-5 and TRBJ1-5; possibly TRBD1 for D (6 bases). The germline V gene has CDR1 MNHEY and CDR2 SVGAGI. Trimming cost V 8 bases and J 1 base, with 15 bases left between them. The CDR3 totals 15 residues. The CDR3 DNA is TGTGCCAGCCGCGGGGGGGGGCCAAGCAATCAGCCCCAGCATTTT. It encodes CASRGGGPSNQPQHF.

This clonotype was recorded at least ten times. The V call is TRBV7-2, the J call TRBJ2-7; D may correspond to TRBD1 or TRBD2 (6 bases each). The CDR3 runs 14 residues. Between the trimmed V and J ends, which lost 4 bases and 3 bases, there was a span of 13 bases. Germline assignment: CDR1 SGHTA and CDR2 FQGNSA. The CDR3 spells CASSWKGGSYEQYF. The CDR3 nucleotides read TGTGCCAGCAGCTGGAAGGGGGGAAGCTACGAGCAGTACTTC.

A few counts support this clonotype. V usage is TRBV28 and J usage is TRBJ2-3, with D uncertain. Trimming took off 4 bases at V and 3 bases at J, with 14 bases between the two ends. Looked up from germline, CDR1 is MDHEN and CDR2 is SYDVKM. This CDR3 has 15 amino acids. The CDR3 region has the DNA TGTGCCAGCAGTTCACCTTCAGGCCTTACAGATACGCAGTATTTT. It is translated as CASSSPSGLTDTQYF.

This chain uses TRBV7-9 with TRBJ1-1; no clear D gene. Germline values: CDR1 SEHNR, CDR2 FQNEAQ (reference sequence). The CDR3 consists of 14 residues. Trimming removed 5 bases from V and 1 base from J, with 11 bases in between. The CDR3, as DNA: TGTGCCAGCAGCGAAAGCGGTACGAACACTGAAGCTTTCTTT. Translated, it gives CASSESGTNTEAFF.

J is TRBJ1-2 and V is TRBV29-1; 7 bases line up with TRBD1. This CDR3 has 14 amino acids. CDR1 is SQVTM, CDR2 ANQGSEA, per germline. The ends lost 6 bases at V and 7 bases at J; junction bases unmatched: 14. The CDR3 bases are TGCAGCGTCCACATCCTTGACAGGGCTGCTGGCTACACCTTC. Translation: CSVHILDRAAGYTF.

This clonotype was counted a few times. This chain uses TRBV19 with TRBJ2-2; D unclear. The CDR3 loop spans 13 amino acids. Trimming stripped 4 bases from V and 2 bases from J, with 5 bases between. Germline V gene data show CDR1 as LNHDA and CDR2 as SQIVND (reference sequence). The CDR3 DNA follows: TGTGCCAGTAGTACCATAAACACCGGGGAGCTGTTTTTT. It specifies CASSTINTGELFF.

CDR3 sequence reads: CASSQPAGRREQYF. CDR3 nucleotides: TGCGCCAGCAGCCAACCCGCTGGTCGGCGCGAGCAGTACTTC. The chain has TRBV4-1 and TRBJ2-7; D unresolved. With 2 bases removed from V and 6 bases from J, the gap between germline ends came to 14 bases. The length of the CDR3 is 14 residues. The germline V gene has CDR1 MGHRA and CDR2 YSYEKL.

This clonotype was counted between two and nine times. The chain employs TRBV11-2 and TRBJ2-7; tentatively, D is TRBD1 or TRBD2 (5 bases each). The CDR3 extends over 15 amino acids. Deletions cut 3 bases from V and 8 bases from J, with 20 bases between. The germline CDR1 and CDR2 sequences are SGHAT and FQNNGV. Here the CDR3 reads CASSFSGTFGEQQYF. The CDR3 DNA follows: TGTGCCAGCAGCTTCTCCGGGACGTTTGGGGAGCAGCAGTACTTC.

This clonotype was found a few times. V and J are TRBV4-3 and TRBJ1-4, with D unresolved. V was trimmed by 3 bases and J by 0 bases, leaving 8 bases between them. The CDR3 runs 15 residues. Germline lookup yields CDR1 LGHNA and CDR2 YSLEER. The CDR3 DNA reads TGCGCCAGCAGCCAGGAACTTGCAACTAATGAAAAACTGTTTTTT. It is translated as CASSQELATNEKLFF.

This chain uses TRBV19 with TRBJ1-1; D is ambiguous. Germline CDR1 and CDR2: LNHDA and SQIVND (reference sequence). The CDR3 is made up of 12 amino acids. Trimming took off 7 bases at V and 5 bases at J, with 11 bases between the two ends. The CDR3 coding sequence is TGTGCCAGTAATCGTCGGGGAACTGAAGCTTTCTTT. Protein sequence: CASNRRGTEAFF.

The genes are TRBV28 and TRBJ2-1, with 9 nucleotides matching TRBD2. CDR1 and CDR2 from the germline V gene are MDHEN and SYDVKM. J was trimmed by 5 bases and V by 3 bases; bases with no gene match: 17. This CDR3 comprises 19 residues. CDR3 coding DNA: TGTGCCAGCAGTTTTTTTGCGGGGGGGCCCCCAGAAAAAAACAATGAGCAGTTCTTC. It is translated as CASSFFAGGPPEKNNEQFF.

In regard to this clonotype: This may be a read error, as it is one base from a much larger clone. V is TRBV5-5 and J is TRBJ1-4, with 7 nucleotides matching TRBD1. In germline, CDR1 is SGHKS, CDR2 YYEKEE (reference sequence). The CDR3 consists of 13 residues. V shed 4 bases and J 4 bases; nucleotides not matched to a gene: 1. The chain's CDR3 is CASSGDSNEKLFF. CDR3 DNA: TGTGCCAGCAGCGGGGACAGTAATGAAAAACTGTTTTTT.

The sample holds many counts of this clonotype. The genes are TRBV7-6 and TRBJ2-7; unclear D gene. From germline, CDR1 is SGHVS and CDR2 FNYEAQ. This CDR3 region has 12 residues. The V gene lost 2 bases and the J gene lost 6 bases, with 8 bases spanning the gap. CDR3 loop: CASSLIVGEQYF. CDR3 DNA sequence: TGTGCCAGCAGCTTAATTGTAGGCGAGCAGTACTTC.

This clonotype was recorded at least ten times. This sequence joins TRBV7-2 and TRBJ2-1; D is perhaps TRBD1 (6 bases). This CDR3 is built from 12 residues. Germline V gene data show CDR1 as SGHTA and CDR2 as FQGNSA. V was pared by 2 bases and J by 13 bases, with 12 bases between. For the CDR3, the DNA is TGTGCCAGCAGCTTAAGCAGGACAGATCAGTTCTTC. Its translation: CASSLSRTDQFF.

The chain carries TRBV6-1 and TRBJ2-1, with a weak D call TRBD2 (5 bases). The germline gives CDR1 MNHNS, CDR2 SASEGT. The V and J ends lost 4 bases and 2 bases respectively, with 12 bases between them. This CDR3 has 15 amino acids. CDR3 sequence: CASSGVPGAYNEQFF. The CDR3 DNA reads TGTGCCAGCAGTGGAGTCCCCGGGGCCTACAATGAGCAGTTCTTC.

The chain uses TRBV12-3 or TRBV12-4 and TRBJ1-2; the D gene is possibly TRBD1 (5 bases). V was clipped by 5 bases and J by 9 bases, with 19 bases between them. CDR3 length: 14 amino acids. The CDR3 protein is CASSGQGQPRSYTF. CDR3 in DNA: TGTGCCAGCAGTGGTCAGGGCCAACCTCGAAGCTACACCTTC.

This clonotype was seen a few times. The chain joins TRBV12-3 or TRBV12-4 to TRBJ1-2, with TRBD1 identical over 7 bases. The V segment lost 6 bases and the J segment 6 bases; nucleotides outside the gene matches: 19. CDR3 length: 17 amino acids. Written as DNA, the CDR3 is TGTGCCAGCAGCCGTAATACAGGGGTCGTCCTAAGCGATGGCTACACCTTC. Its translation is CASSRNTGVVLSDGYTF.

The CDR3 DNA follows: TGCGCCAGCAGCCACGACCCCGGGACCAACTATGCGGGCTACACCTTC. Protein: CASSHDPGTNYAGYTF. This sequence joins TRBV4-1 and TRBJ1-2; a weak D match, TRBD1 (5 bases). Per germline, CDR1 MGHRA and CDR2 YSYEKL. Trimming shortened V by 3 bases and J by 8 bases, and 22 bases separated the two germline ends. This CDR3 has 16 amino acids.

A word on this clonotype: Because the CDR3 is missing its conserved closing phenylalanine or tryptophan, this is likely a read error. The V and J genes are TRBV6-8 and TRBJ1-6; a weak D match, TRBD1 (6 bases). Germline loops: CDR1 MNHGY, CDR2 SAAAGT. The germline V and J ends were trimmed by 6 bases and 10 bases, with 28 bases remaining between them. CDR3 length equals 18 residues. DNA for the CDR3: TGTGCCAGCAGCCATCAACGACAGGCCGGTTCCCCCCTGTCACCCCTCCACCTT. Translated, it gives CASSHQRQAGSPLSPLHL.

The chain is built from TRBV27 and TRBJ1-2; weak D call: TRBD1 (6 bases). CDR1 is MNHEY, CDR2 SMNVEV, per germline (reference sequence). The CDR3 totals 13 residues. Trimming pared 4 bases from V and 4 bases from J, leaving 10 bases between. The CDR3 sequence is CASSSTGLYGYTF. In nucleotides, the CDR3 is TGTGCCAGCAGTTCGACAGGCCTCTATGGCTACACCTTC.